A selection of T cell receptor beta chains follows, all from one sample in a study of T cell repertoires in cytomegalovirus infection. TCRdb itself ran the reads through MiXCR, one entry per CDR3 protein. This sample has around 750,000 distinct CDR3 sequences, with approximately 29% found just once. Which antigens these TCRs recognize remains unknown. Sequenced material: cultured CD8+ T cells from PBMCs, taken from culture after CMV antigen stimulation. These receptors came from a human donor in good health (CMV status not recorded). Some clones in this sample may be carry-over from other donors' samples. The CDR3 runs from the conserved cysteine through the conserved F or W. D genes are given only for firm matches. Size is stated for part of the rows, as once, few or many counts, or as a class when the clone is expanded.

NA	once	TRBV5-4	TRBJ1-2	CASSLAGPLFYGYTF	TGTGCCAGCAGCTTGGCGGGCCCGCTGTTCTATGGCTACACCTTC
NA	NA	TRBV19	TRBJ2-7	CASSMSQGRTYEQYF	TGTGCCAGTAGTATGTCGCAGGGGCGAACCTACGAGCAGTACTTC
TRBD1	NA	TRBV10-3	TRBJ1-2	CAIRQYLQGADGYTF	TGTGCCATCAGACAATATTTACAGGGGGCGGACGGCTACACCTTC
TRBD2	NA	TRBV4-1	TRBJ2-1	CASSQGLAGENEQFF	TGCGCCAGCAGCCAAGGTCTAGCGGGGGAAAATGAGCAGTTCTTC
NA	few	TRBV7-2	TRBJ1-4	CASSLSRDIGNEKLFF	TGTGCCAGCAGCTTATCGAGAGACATAGGAAATGAAAAACTGTTTTTT
NA	few	TRBV10-3	TRBJ1-2	CAISESKGQGIDYGYTF	TGTGCCATCAGTGAGTCGAAGGGGCAGGGTATCGACTATGGCTACACCTTC
NA	NA	TRBV12-3/TRBV12-4	TRBJ2-1	CASRPSSHEQFF	TGTGCCAGCAGACCTAGCTCCCATGAGCAGTTCTTC
NA	NA	TRBV7-6	TRBJ1-1	CASSLEVFGRNTEAFF	TGTGCCAGCAGCTTAGAGGTTTTCGGGAGGAACACTGAAGCTTTCTTT
NA	NA	TRBV27	TRBJ2-2	CASSRPDVTGELFF	TGTGCCAGCAGTCGCCCGGACGTAACCGGGGAGCTGTTTTTT
NA	NA	TRBV6-5	TRBJ2-2	CASSPLGGGESTGELFF	TGTGCCAGCAGCCCTCTAGGAGGGGGCGAAAGCACCGGGGAGCTGTTTTTT
NA	few	TRBV7-3	TRBJ1-1	CASSLNPWTANTEAFF	TGTGCCAGCAGCTTGAACCCCTGGACAGCAAACACTGAAGCTTTCTTT
NA	few	TRBV11-2	TRBJ1-6	CASSLGGGEWFSPLHF	TGTGCCAGCAGCCTGGGAGGGGGGGAGTGGTTTTCACCCCTCCACTTT
TRBD2	NA	TRBV13	TRBJ2-2	CASSLGLRGGHRELFF	TGTGCCAGCAGCTTAGGCCTGCGGGGGGGCCATCGGGAGCTGTTTTTT
NA	few	TRBV19	TRBJ2-6	CASSLLTTSRGSGANVLTF	TGTGCCAGTAGTCTACTGACAACTTCCAGGGGCTCTGGGGCCAACGTCCTGACTTTC
NA	few	TRBV27	TRBJ1-2	CASSLSLANYGYTF	TGTGCCAGCAGTTTATCACTAGCTAACTATGGCTACACCTTC
NA	few	TRBV12-3/TRBV12-4	TRBJ1-5	CASSLEGEHQPQHF	TGTGCCAGCAGTTTAGAAGGGGAGCATCAGCCCCAGCATTTT
TRBD2	few	TRBV12-3/TRBV12-4	TRBJ2-5	CASTPPGGGAETQYF	TGTGCCAGCACCCCCCCCGGGGGGGGGGCAGAGACCCAGTACTTC
NA	NA	TRBV7-2	TRBJ2-1	CASKDGSSYNEQFF	TGTGCCAGCAAGGACGGGAGCTCCTACAATGAGCAGTTCTTC
NA	NA	TRBV15	TRBJ2-3	CATSRGGAGTDTQYF	TGTGCCACCAGCAGAGGGGGGGCTGGCACAGATACGCAGTATTTT
TRBD1	NA	TRBV2	TRBJ1-2	CARPRGDHGYTF	TGTGCCAGGCCCAGGGGGGATCATGGCTACACCTTC
NA	few	TRBV19	TRBJ1-1	CASNPSAPDTEAFF	TGTGCCAGTAACCCCAGCGCCCCGGACACTGAAGCTTTCTTT
NA	few	TRBV7-9	TRBJ2-7	CASSLLDSSYEQYF	TGTGCCAGCAGCTTGTTGGACAGCTCCTACGAGCAGTACTTC
NA	NA	TRBV7-6	TRBJ2-7	CASSLGTGEQYF	TGTGCCAGCAGCTTAGGGACCGGCGAGCAGTACTTC
NA	NA	TRBV2	TRBJ1-5	CASSALLRTGSGQPQHF	TGTGCCAGCAGCGCCCTACTCCGTACAGGGTCGGGTCAGCCCCAGCATTTT
NA	few	TRBV7-8	TRBJ1-2	CASSLAPSNYGYTF	TGTGCCAGCAGCTTAGCGCCAAGTAACTATGGCTACACCTTC
TRBD1	few	TRBV6-5	TRBJ2-6	CASSTGQPVVNVLTF	TGTGCCAGCAGCACGGGACAGCCAGTGGTCAACGTCCTGACTTTC
NA	NA	TRBV29-1	TRBJ2-5	CSVWFSGTPSETQYF	TGCAGCGTTTGGTTTTCAGGGACACCTTCCGAGACCCAGTACTTC
TRBD1	NA	TRBV9	TRBJ1-6	CASSSTTRDRGRRRSPLHF	TGTGCCAGCAGCTCAACGACGCGGGACAGGGGGCGAAGGCGTTCACCCCTCCACTTT
TRBD1	NA	TRBV15	TRBJ1-5	CATSPDRDNQPQHF	TGTGCCACCAGCCCCGACAGGGACAATCAGCCCCAGCATTTT
NA	few	TRBV12-3/TRBV12-4	TRBJ1-1	CASSGAMNTEAFF	TGTGCCAGCAGTGGGGCCATGAACACTGAAGCTTTCTTT
NA	many	TRBV5-4	TRBJ1-1	CASSLYPSREEAFF	TGTGCCAGCAGCTTGTACCCCTCTAGAGAAGAAGCTTTCTTT
NA	NA	TRBV28	TRBJ1-1	CASTNPRPDSLNTEAFF	TGTGCCAGCACCAACCCTCGACCGGACAGTTTGAACACTGAAGCTTTCTTT
NA	NA	TRBV6-2/TRBV6-3	TRBJ1-5	CASSYSIWQTDRNQPQHF	TGTGCCAGCAGTTACTCGATTTGGCAGACAGACCGCAATCAGCCCCAGCATTTT
NA	NA	TRBV9	TRBJ1-2	CASSVKDLSTYYGYTF	TGTGCCAGCAGCGTAAAGGACCTCTCGACTTACTATGGCTACACCTTC
TRBD1	many	TRBV7-2	TRBJ2-1	CASSLGRGPAYNEQFF	TGTGCCAGCAGCTTAGGCAGGGGGCCCGCGTACAATGAGCAGTTCTTC
NA	few	TRBV12-5	TRBJ1-3	CASGLGDSLSGNTIYF	TGTGCTAGTGGTTTGGGAGACAGCCTCTCTGGAAACACCATATATTTT
TRBD1	NA	TRBV6-5	TRBJ1-4	CASSYSPQGNEKLFF	TGTGCCAGCAGTTATTCACCACAGGGGAATGAAAAACTGTTTTTT
NA	many	TRBV7-2	TRBJ1-1	CASPRGTEAFF	TGTGCCAGCCCCCGGGGTACTGAAGCTTTCTTT
NA	few	TRBV4-1	TRBJ2-7	CASSQGIGGYEQYF	TGCGCCAGCAGCCAAGGAATTGGGGGTTACGAGCAGTACTTC
TRBD1	few	TRBV7-3	TRBJ1-3	CASSPRQGAAGNTIYF	TGTGCCAGCAGCCCCCGTCAGGGGGCCGCTGGAAACACCATATATTTT
NA	few	TRBV12-3/TRBV12-4	TRBJ1-2	CASRRGESYGYTF	TGTGCCAGCAGAAGGGGGGAAAGCTATGGCTACACCTTC
TRBD1	few	TRBV6-2/TRBV6-3	TRBJ2-2	CASSYDRAVGELFF	TGTGCCAGCAGTTACGACAGGGCGGTCGGGGAGCTGTTTTTT
NA	NA	TRBV19	TRBJ1-5	CASSYSLNSNQPQHF	TGTGCCAGTAGTTACTCACTAAATAGCAATCAGCCCCAGCATTTT
NA	few	TRBV27	TRBJ2-1	CASTPLGYNEQFF	TGTGCCAGCACCCCCCTAGGGTACAATGAGCAGTTCTTC
TRBD2	once	TRBV7-3	TRBJ2-5	CASSPLAGALQETQYF	TGTGCCAGCAGCCCTCTAGCGGGGGCTTTGCAGGAGACCCAGTACTTC
TRBD2	few	TRBV4-2	TRBJ2-3	CASSPWGRGGTDTQYF	TGTGCCAGCAGCCCTTGGGGGCGGGGGGGGACAGATACGCAGTATTTT
NA	NA	TRBV28	TRBJ1-4	CASSLSRGWFRIEKLFF	TGTGCCAGCAGTTTAAGCAGGGGATGGTTTCGAATTGAAAAACTGTTTTTT
NA	NA	TRBV12-3/TRBV12-4	TRBJ1-3	CASSLGGIDTIYF	TGTGCCAGCAGCTTGGGGGGGATAGACACCATATATTTT
NA	NA	TRBV7-6	TRBJ1-1	CASTVGGNTEAFF	TGTGCCAGCACCGTCGGTGGGAACACTGAAGCTTTCTTT
NA	few	TRBV11-2	TRBJ2-1	CASSPDLSEQFF	TGTGCCAGCAGCCCAGACTTGAGTGAGCAGTTCTTC
NA	NA	TRBV15	TRBJ2-2	CATSKVLYTGELFF	TGTGCCACCAGCAAAGTACTGTACACCGGGGAGCTGTTTTTT